The rows below give T cell receptor beta chains drawn from one sample of a study of vaccination effects on CD4 cells after COVID-19. These receptors' antigens are unknown. Produced via immunoSEQ multiplex PCR; TCRdb's table is partial and in-frame only. Counted here are around 32,000 clones, approximately 75% occurring once; the ten biggest clones make up around 12%. The sample here was CD4+ T cells from PBMCs cultured with HCoV-229E spike peptides, taken after COVID-19 vaccination. Every receptor here comes from a human donor who received a COVID-19 vaccine. Each CDR3 is given with its conserved first and last residue. Fields, in order: CDR3 protein, CDR3 DNA, clone size, J gene, D gene, V gene. D genes are given only for firm matches. For some rows the clone size is stated as once, few or many, or as a class when expanded; others skip it.

CATSDPGQGRSEQFF | TGTGCCACCAGTGACCCCGGACAGGGACGGAGTGAGCAGTTCTTC | NA | TRBJ2-1 | TRBD1 | TRBV24-1
CASSSRLLNRGVNYGYTF | TGTGCCAGCAGTTCCCGATTACTTAACAGGGGAGTAAACTATGGCTACACCTTC | NA | TRBJ1-2 | TRBD1 | TRBV27
CASSSQADPGTDTQYF | TGTGCCAGCAGCTCCCAAGCAGATCCCGGCACAGATACGCAGTATTTT | NA | TRBJ2-3 | NA | TRBV5-8
CASKRPGGEQFF | TGCGCCAGCAAGCGACCTGGCGGTGAGCAGTTCTTC | NA | TRBJ2-1 | NA | TRBV4-1
CASSWDYSGNTIYF | TGCGCCAGCAGCTGGGACTACTCTGGAAACACCATATATTTT | NA | TRBJ1-3 | NA | TRBV5-1
CASSQVYEANEQYF | TGCGCCAGCAGCCAAGTGTACGAGGCCAACGAGCAGTACTTC | NA | TRBJ2-7 | NA | TRBV4-1
CASRGPGLQGSTEAFF | TGTGCCAGCAGGGGCCCGGGTTTGCAGGGCTCCACTGAAGCTTTCTTT | NA | TRBJ1-1 | NA | TRBV2
CASSLARTVTGELFF | TGTGCCAGCAGCTTAGCAAGGACAGTAACCGGGGAGCTGTTTTTT | few | TRBJ2-2 | NA | TRBV7-2
CASGLGPNTEAFF | TGTGCCAGCGGTTTAGGTCCGAACACTGAAGCTTTCTTT | NA | TRBJ1-1 | NA | TRBV6-5
CAWSSALGMALVF | TGTGCCTGGAGTTCAGCCTTGGGGATGGCTTTAGTTTTT | few | TRBJ1-4 | NA | TRBV30
CASSQSGRIYNEQFF | TGTGCCAGCAGCCAGTCGGGACGGATCTACAATGAGCAGTTCTTC | NA | TRBJ2-1 | NA | TRBV3-1/TRBV3-2
CASSPRTGGNYGYTF | TGTGCCAGCAGCCCGAGGACAGGAGGGAACTATGGCTACACCTTC | NA | TRBJ1-2 | TRBD1 | TRBV14
CASSLLIESPLHF | TGTGCCAGCAGTCTGCTTATCGAATCACCCCTCCACTTT | few | TRBJ1-6 | NA | TRBV27
CASSVSNTEAFF | TGCGCCAGCAGTGTGTCAAACACTGAAGCTTTCTTT | NA | TRBJ1-1 | NA | TRBV10-1
CASSNHDRGPGTKAFF | TGCGCCAGCAGCAATCATGATAGGGGACCGGGAACTAAAGCTTTCTTT | NA | TRBJ1-1 | NA | TRBV4-1
CASSANSGGYNEQFF | TGTGCCAGCAGCGCGAATAGCGGGGGGTACAATGAGCAGTTCTTC | medium-sized | TRBJ2-1 | TRBD2 | TRBV7-9
CSVSKSGKAFF | TGCAGCGTGTCCAAATCCGGGAAAGCTTTCTTT | few | TRBJ1-1 | NA | TRBV29-1
CASSPGGHAYEQYF | TGTGCCAGCAGCCCCGGGGGCCATGCCTACGAGCAGTACTTC | NA | TRBJ2-7 | NA | TRBV5-4
CASSGAGGPTDTQYF | TGTGCCAGCAGTGGAGCGGGGGGGCCCACAGATACGCAGTATTTT | NA | TRBJ2-3 | TRBD2 | TRBV2
CASSPGGSEQYF | TGTGCCAGCAGCCCGGGGGGGAGCGAGCAGTACTTC | NA | TRBJ2-7 | TRBD2 | TRBV7-9
CASRPRKAGVDEQYF | TGTGCCAGCAGGCCTCGAAAAGCGGGAGTCGACGAGCAGTACTTC | NA | TRBJ2-7 | TRBD2 | TRBV6-5
CASSPDRDRGNTIYF | TGTGCCAGCAGTCCGGACAGGGACAGGGGAAACACCATATATTTT | NA | TRBJ1-3 | TRBD1 | TRBV6-5
CASSLRVEQYF | TGTGCCAGCAGCTTACGGGTCGAGCAGTACTTC | NA | TRBJ2-7 | NA | TRBV5-8
CASSFQGRNTIYF | TGTGCCAGCAGTTTCCAGGGCCGGAACACCATATATTTT | NA | TRBJ1-3 | NA | TRBV12-3/TRBV12-4
CASSPSSGRRGTTEAFF | TGCGCCAGCAGCCCGTCGTCGGGACGGCGAGGGACCACTGAAGCTTTCTTT | NA | TRBJ1-1 | NA | TRBV4-1
CASSSGLAGGTDTQYF | TGTGCCAGCAGTTCAGGACTAGCGGGGGGCACAGATACGCAGTATTTT | NA | TRBJ2-3 | TRBD2 | TRBV6-6